What follows describes a single T cell receptor beta chain. The antigen remains unidentified. The data stem from a study of glioma-infiltrating T cells. Study-wide context: Presurgical dexamethasone in glioma patients lasted six or fewer days. Study observations and caveats: Shared blood CDR3 signature motifs marked patients with low tissue-blood divergence.

Using RNA template, CDR3s of TCR alpha and beta were amplified with iRepertoire arm-PCR. MiXCR was run by TCRdb on the multiplex PCR reads, yielding one entry per CDR3 protein. The sample lists 300,000 to 450,000 distinct CDR3 sequences, around 45% occurring once. This CDR3 has 17 amino acids. V shed 3 bases and J 2 bases; nucleotides not matched to a gene: 9. The germline V gene has CDR1 MGHRA and CDR2 YSYEKL. The material sequenced was glioma tissue, nonneoplastic brain tissue, or PBMCs (not recorded which). This TCR was sampled from a human donor with low-grade glioma or glioblastoma, undergoing nonglioma brain surgery, or in good health (not recorded which). The V gene is TRBV4-1, the J gene TRBJ2-7, with 11 positions matching TRBD1. CDR3 amino acids: CASSQGTGGRETYEQYF. The CDR3 DNA is TGCGCCAGCAGCCAGGGGACAGGGGGAAGAGAAACCTACGAGCAGTACTTC.